These T cell receptor beta chains were read from a single sample in a study of blood T cell repertoires in COVID-19. The assay was immunoSEQ multiplex PCR, and TCRdb's table has in-frame clones only and misses some. This table holds around 110,000 clones, about 85% found once. Sequenced: peripheral blood. Every receptor here comes from a middle-aged man with acute or convalescent COVID-19. The CDR3 runs from the conserved cysteine through the conserved F or W. A D gene is named only where the DNA matches it firmly. Rows may omit the clone size; those that give it use once, few, many or a size class.

abundance	d_gene	v_gene	j_gene	CDR3aa	CDR3nt
NA	TRBD1	TRBV7-6	TRBJ2-2	CASSLQGAAGELFF	TGTGCCAGCAGCTTACAGGGGGCCGCCGGGGAGCTGTTTTTT
NA	NA	TRBV6-1	TRBJ1-1	CASTTPAGLRQAFF	TGTGCCAGCACCACCCCGGCGGGTTTGCGGCAAGCTTTCTTT
NA	NA	TRBV5-1	TRBJ2-1	CASSKHPLVGNEQFF	TGCGCCAGCAGCAAGCATCCACTAGTGGGCAATGAGCAGTTCTTC
NA	NA	TRBV19	TRBJ2-5	CASSIMWGGQWTQYF	TGTGCCAGTAGTATTATGTGGGGCGGCCAATGGACCCAGTACTTC
once	TRBD2	TRBV11-2	TRBJ2-3	CASSFGLAGGTDTQYF	TGTGCCAGCAGCTTTGGACTAGCGGGGGGCACAGATACGCAGTATTTT
NA	TRBD2	TRBV10-2	TRBJ2-7	CASRGASGSGEQYF	TGCGCCAGCAGGGGGGCCAGCGGGAGTGGGGAGCAGTACTTC
NA	NA	TRBV2	TRBJ2-3	CASSEAGYLTDTQYF	TGTGCCAGCAGTGAAGCGGGCTACCTCACAGATACGCAGTATTTT
NA	NA	TRBV6-5	TRBJ1-2	CASSPYLRDGYTF	TGTGCCAGCAGTCCCTACTTACGAGATGGCTACACCTTC
NA	TRBD1	TRBV7-2	TRBJ2-7	CASSLVAGTGNYEQYF	TGTGCCAGCAGCTTAGTGGCGGGGACAGGGAATTACGAGCAGTACTTC
NA	NA	TRBV7-9	TRBJ2-3	CASSSRETDTQYF	TGTGCCAGCAGCTCCCGGGAGACAGATACGCAGTATTTT
once	TRBD1	TRBV6-5	TRBJ2-7	CASSRDRSREQYF	TGTGCCAGCAGCCGGGACAGGAGTCGCGAGCAGTACTTC
NA	TRBD1	TRBV7-2	TRBJ2-7	CASSTGGQIYEQYF	TGTGCCAGCAGCACAGGGGGACAGATCTACGAGCAGTACTTC
NA	NA	TRBV5-1	TRBJ2-1	CASSLNGFNEQFF	TGCGCCAGCAGCTTGAACGGTTTCAATGAGCAGTTCTTC
NA	TRBD1	TRBV6-5	TRBJ2-5	CASSFYGTGKETQYF	TGTGCCAGCAGTTTTTATGGGACAGGGAAAGAGACCCAGTACTTC
NA	NA	TRBV10-3	TRBJ2-4	CAISDPGKGKNIQYF	TGTGCCATCAGTGATCCAGGGAAGGGCAAAAACATTCAGTACTTC
NA	TRBD1	TRBV28	TRBJ1-4	CASSIPGQGNEKLFF	TGTGCCAGCAGTATTCCGGGACAGGGGAACGAAAAACTGTTTTTT
once	NA	TRBV30	TRBJ2-7	CAWSLTSAIVGQYF	TGTGCCTGGAGTCTAACCAGCGCCATAGTAGGGCAGTACTTC
once	NA	TRBV7-9	TRBJ2-5	CASSLQGNSETQYF	TGTGCCAGCAGCTTACAGGGGAATTCGGAGACCCAGTACTTC
once	NA	TRBV5-6	TRBJ1-2	CASSLRGPYGYTF	TGTGCCAGCAGTTTGAGAGGCCCCTATGGCTACACCTTC
NA	TRBD2	TRBV7-2	TRBJ2-1	CASSRTRNEQFF	TGTGCCAGCAGCCGGACTAGGAATGAGCAGTTCTTC
NA	TRBD2	TRBV4-2	TRBJ2-1	CASSQDRRAGGTNNEQFF	TGTGCCAGCAGCCAAGATCGGAGAGCGGGGGGGACTAACAATGAGCAGTTCTTC
NA	TRBD2	TRBV7-7	TRBJ2-5	CASSFGAGALETQYF	TGTGCTAGCAGCTTTGGAGCGGGAGCCCTAGAGACCCAGTACTTC
NA	NA	TRBV10-2	TRBJ2-3	CASSDRGISTDTQYF	TGCGCCAGCAGTGATCGGGGGATTAGCACAGATACGCAGTATTTT
NA	TRBD2	TRBV7-9	TRBJ2-3	CASSLGGGSADTQYF	TGTGCCAGCAGCTTAGGGGGCGGGAGTGCAGATACGCAGTATTTT